This T cell receptor (beta chain) emerged from a study of blood T cell repertoires in COVID-19. Germline CDR1 and CDR2: SEHNR and FQNEAQ (reference sequence). The CDR3 consists of 15 residues. V lost 1 base, J lost 1 base, and 10 bases lay in between. The protocol was immunoSEQ multiplex PCR, while the TCRdb copy is restricted to in-frame clones and leaves out a portion. The sample has hundreds of thousands of clones; 90% are singletons. This sequence originates from a woman between 35 and 50 years old with COVID-19, enrolled during active disease. The J gene is TRBJ1-1, the V gene TRBV7-9, with D possibly being TRBD1 (5 bases). Sequencing was done on a sample of peripheral blood. The DNA of the CDR3 is TGTGCCAGCAGCTTAGTGGGGCCCGAGAACACTGAAGCTTTCTTT. Its translation: CASSLVGPENTEAFF.